The clone carrying this TCR beta chain was counted a single time. Its antigen is as yet unknown. This sample stems from a study of CD8+ T cells in alopecia areata. For the study at large: Treated patients were given oral tofacitinib, which was dosed at 5 to 10 mg twice daily. Study findings and constraints: In blood and scalp, many expanded lesional clones persisted during tofacitinib.

It was cDNA, reverse transcribed from extracted RNA, that served as the sequencing template. Data came from immunoSEQ multiplex PCR; TCRdb stores just in-frame clones and leaves some out. The table shows hundreds of thousands of clones, with just over 65% occurring only once. Treatment of the sample: oral pan-JAK inhibitor, 5-10 mg twice daily. Patients with alopecia areata provided lesional scalp punch biopsies as well as peripheral blood. Germline trimming cut 2 bases from V and 0 bases from J; bases unmatched to any gene: 3. CDR1 is SGHNT, CDR2 YENEEA, per germline. This CDR3 has 15 residues. The rearrangement links TRBV11-3 to TRBJ1-2; 7 bases fit TRBD1. The sequence came from a human donor with alopecia areata. The starting material was CD4+ T cells sorted from blood, obtained between weeks 44 and 45, from a patient treated with tofacitinib. The CDR3 spells CASSLFTGANYGYTF. In DNA, the CDR3 is TGTGCCAGCAGCTTATTTACAGGGGCTAACTATGGCTACACCTTC.